The following is a T cell receptor (beta chain) sequence with its context. Its antigen is not identified. The source of the sample is a study of cytomegalovirus exposure and HLA in healthy donors. Germline V gene data show CDR1 as SGHRS and CDR2 as YFSETQ. V lost 3 bases to trimming and J lost 0 bases; unmatched junction nucleotides: 12. This CDR3 is 18 amino acids long. The PCR employed 60 Vbeta primers together with 13 Jbeta primers. Libraries were prepared by immunoSEQ multiplex PCR; TCRdb keeps only in-frame clonotypes and omits some of them. The sample includes more than 95,000 clones, roughly three fifths seen only once; the top ten take approximately 3%. Notes on the study in general: Reports indicated that the classifier achieved high specificity and sensitivity in diagnosing cytomegalovirus status.

The rearrangement uses TRBV5-1 and TRBJ1-3, with 7 bases lining up with TRBD1. This TCR was recovered from a man aged 55 to 70 in good health and CMV-seronegative. Sequenced: PBMCs. The CDR3 reads CASSWGPRQGDSGNTIYF. The DNA for the CDR3 is TGCGCCAGCAGCTGGGGGCCCCGACAGGGAGACTCTGGAAACACCATATATTTT.